This is a list of T cell receptor beta chains from one sample in a study of cytomegalovirus exposure and HLA in healthy donors. Repertoires were generated with immunoSEQ multiplex PCR, while TCRdb's copy carries only in-frame clones and drops some. The sample consists of approximately 190,000 clones, 83% of them appearing once. What was sequenced was PBMCs. Receptor source: a man aged 35 to 55 in good health and CMV-seropositive. Both conserved end residues are part of each CDR3. A D gene is named only where the DNA matches it firmly. Not all rows give a size; the values are once, few, many and, for expanded clones, a class.

TRBJ2-4	TRBV28	-	-	TGTGCCAGTTCCTTACTAGCCAAAAACATTCAGTACTTC	CASSLLAKNIQYF
TRBJ2-3	TRBV9	-	TRBD2	TGTGCCAGCAGCGCCAGAGGACTAGATCTTTCAGATACGCAGTATTTT	CASSARGLDLSDTQYF
TRBJ1-1	TRBV18	-	TRBD1	TGTGCCAGCTCACCACAGGGGGCCCCGAACACTGAAGCTTTCTTT	CASSPQGAPNTEAFF
TRBJ2-1	TRBV5-1	-	-	TGCGCCAGCAGCCCTATAGCGACCGCCTACAATGAGCAGTTCTTC	CASSPIATAYNEQFF
TRBJ1-2	TRBV29-1	-	TRBD1	TGCAGCGTTGACACAGGGGGATTTAACTATGGCTACACCTTC	CSVDTGGFNYGYTF
TRBJ2-7	TRBV19	-	TRBD1	TGTGCCAGTAGTTCGCCGGGACAGGGAACCTACGAGCAGTACTTC	CASSSPGQGTYEQYF
TRBJ2-5	TRBV30	-	TRBD2	TGTGCCTTGGGACTAGCGCTCCAAGAGACCCAGTACTTC	CALGLALQETQYF
TRBJ2-7	TRBV5-1	-	-	TGCGCCAGCAGCTTGGATGCCCGGGGTCCCTACGAGCAGTACTTC	CASSLDARGPYEQYF
TRBJ2-3	TRBV5-1	-	-	TGCGCCAGCAGCTTGATGAGAATCACAGATACGCAGTATTTT	CASSLMRITDTQYF
TRBJ2-7	TRBV11-2	-	TRBD1	TGTGCCAGCAGCCCACGGGGGACAGGTATCGACGAGCAGTACTTC	CASSPRGTGIDEQYF
TRBJ1-2	TRBV29-1	-	TRBD1	TGCAGCGTGATGGACAGGGGGGATGGCTACACCTTC	CSVMDRGDGYTF
TRBJ2-7	TRBV5-6	-	TRBD2	TGTGCCAGCAGCCCCACTGGGGGGGACGAGCAGTACTTC	CASSPTGGDEQYF
TRBJ2-3	TRBV4-2	-	TRBD2	TGTGCCAGCAGCCAAGGACTAGCGGGAGGGCCAGATACGCAGTATTTT	CASSQGLAGGPDTQYF
TRBJ1-6	TRBV4-2	-	TRBD1	TGTGCCAGCAGCCAAGATGGGGACAGGGCTAATTCACCCCTCCACTTT	CASSQDGDRANSPLHF
TRBJ1-3	TRBV5-1	-	-	TGCGCCAGCAGCTTGAGCCCTGGAAACACCATATATTTT	CASSLSPGNTIYF
TRBJ2-7	TRBV5-4	-	TRBD1	TGTGCCAGCAGCTTGGGAGGGACAGGGGCCAACGAGCAGTACTTC	CASSLGGTGANEQYF
TRBJ1-1	TRBV2	-	TRBD1	TGTGCCAGCAGGTCAGGGGGAAAGGGCACTGAAGCTTTCTTT	CASRSGGKGTEAFF
TRBJ1-1	TRBV30	few	TRBD1	TGTGCCTGCGGGACAGGGGGGTTGAACACTGAAGCTTTCTTT	CACGTGGLNTEAFF
TRBJ2-2	TRBV7-2	-	TRBD2	TGTGCCAGCAGCTTCAGACTAGCGGGGACCGGGGAGCTGTTTTTT	CASSFRLAGTGELFF
TRBJ2-7	TRBV29-1	-	TRBD2	TGCAGCGTTCTTGTTGGGGGGGATCGCGAGCAGTACTTC	CSVLVGGDREQYF
TRBJ2-2	TRBV6-5	once	-	TGTGCCAGCAAGGAACGGGAGACATCCACCGGGGAGCTGTTTTTT	CASKERETSTGELFF
TRBJ2-3	TRBV5-1	-	-	TGCGCCAGCAGCGGCCTCACCACAGATACGCAGTATTTT	CASSGLTTDTQYF
TRBJ1-1	TRBV6-1	-	TRBD1	TGTGCCAGCAGCAGGACAGGGGGCACTGAAGCTTTCTTT	CASSRTGGTEAFF
TRBJ2-7	TRBV9	-	TRBD2	TGTGCCAGCAGCGTAGGAAGGACTAGCGGCTACGAGCAGTACTTC	CASSVGRTSGYEQYF
TRBJ2-2	TRBV6-5	once	TRBD1	TGTGCCAGCAGTAAAAGACAGGGGCGGGCCGGGGAGCTGTTTTTT	CASSKRQGRAGELFF
TRBJ1-1	TRBV4-2	-	-	TGTGCCAGCAGCCAAGATTACGGGTCGAACACTGAAGCTTTCTTT	CASSQDYGSNTEAFF
TRBJ1-5	TRBV2	-	-	TGTGCCAGCAGATTAGCAGGGGATCAGCCCCAGCATTTT	CASRLAGDQPQHF
TRBJ2-5	TRBV11-2	-	TRBD2	TGTGCCAGCAGCTCCACTAGCGGGATCTCGAAGACCCAGTACTTC	CASSSTSGISKTQYF
TRBJ1-5	TRBV7-2	-	-	TGTGCCAGCAGCTTAAGTCGGGGCAATCAGCCCCAGCATTTT	CASSLSRGNQPQHF
TRBJ1-2	TRBV6-5	-	-	TGTGCCAGCAGATCCCCGGGACATTCTAACTATGGCTACACCTTC	CASRSPGHSNYGYTF
TRBJ1-1	TRBV5-1	-	-	TGCGCCAGCAGCGCGACGGGTATTCGGGACACTGAAGCTTTCTTT	CASSATGIRDTEAFF
TRBJ2-1	TRBV19	few	-	TGTGCCGTTCGCGAGTACAATGAGCAGTTCTTC	CAVREYNEQFF
TRBJ1-1	TRBV19	-	-	TGTGCCAGTAGTATAGTCGGCTGGCAGGGCGGTGAGAACACTGAAGCTTTCTTT	CASSIVGWQGGENTEAFF
TRBJ2-7	TRBV6-5	once	TRBD1	TGTGCCAGCAGACTCGGACAGGGAACCTACGAGCAGTACTTC	CASRLGQGTYEQYF
TRBJ2-2	TRBV19	-	-	TGTGCCAGTAGTATGGACAGATTCACCGGGGAGCTGTTTTTT	CASSMDRFTGELFF
TRBJ1-2	TRBV19	-	-	TGTGCCAGTAGTCCCGACAGGCCCTATGGCTACACCTTC	CASSPDRPYGYTF
TRBJ2-7	TRBV27	once	TRBD2	TGTGCCAGCAGTTTATTCGGCGGGAGGATAAACGAGCAGTACTTC	CASSLFGGRINEQYF
TRBJ1-3	TRBV5-1	-	-	TGCGCCAGCAGTGACTTAAACACCATATATTTT	CASSDLNTIYF
TRBJ2-3	TRBV18	-	TRBD2	TGTGCCAGCTCACCACCGGGACTAGCGGTCACAGATACGCAGTATTTT	CASSPPGLAVTDTQYF
TRBJ2-3	TRBV5-1	-	TRBD2	TGCGCCAGCAAGCGAGGAGCGGGAGGGCCCACAGATACGCAGTATTTT	CASKRGAGGPTDTQYF
TRBJ2-1	TRBV11-2	-	TRBD2	TGTGCCAGCAGCTTAGGCGGGGGTACCTACAATGAGCAGTTCTTC	CASSLGGGTYNEQFF
TRBJ1-1	TRBV5-1	-	TRBD1	TGCGCCAGCAGCTTAGGACAGGGGGGGACTGAAGCTTTCTTT	CASSLGQGGTEAFF
TRBJ1-2	TRBV5-6	once	TRBD1	TGTGCCAGCAGCCCGGACAGGGGGCTTAATGGCTACACCTTC	CASSPDRGLNGYTF
TRBJ2-6	TRBV5-1	-	-	TGCGCCAGCAGCCCTAGTGCTGGGGCCAACGTCCTGACTTTC	CASSPSAGANVLTF
TRBJ2-2	TRBV4-3	-	-	TGCGCCAGCAGCCCGTACACCGGGGAGCTGTTTTTT	CASSPYTGELFF